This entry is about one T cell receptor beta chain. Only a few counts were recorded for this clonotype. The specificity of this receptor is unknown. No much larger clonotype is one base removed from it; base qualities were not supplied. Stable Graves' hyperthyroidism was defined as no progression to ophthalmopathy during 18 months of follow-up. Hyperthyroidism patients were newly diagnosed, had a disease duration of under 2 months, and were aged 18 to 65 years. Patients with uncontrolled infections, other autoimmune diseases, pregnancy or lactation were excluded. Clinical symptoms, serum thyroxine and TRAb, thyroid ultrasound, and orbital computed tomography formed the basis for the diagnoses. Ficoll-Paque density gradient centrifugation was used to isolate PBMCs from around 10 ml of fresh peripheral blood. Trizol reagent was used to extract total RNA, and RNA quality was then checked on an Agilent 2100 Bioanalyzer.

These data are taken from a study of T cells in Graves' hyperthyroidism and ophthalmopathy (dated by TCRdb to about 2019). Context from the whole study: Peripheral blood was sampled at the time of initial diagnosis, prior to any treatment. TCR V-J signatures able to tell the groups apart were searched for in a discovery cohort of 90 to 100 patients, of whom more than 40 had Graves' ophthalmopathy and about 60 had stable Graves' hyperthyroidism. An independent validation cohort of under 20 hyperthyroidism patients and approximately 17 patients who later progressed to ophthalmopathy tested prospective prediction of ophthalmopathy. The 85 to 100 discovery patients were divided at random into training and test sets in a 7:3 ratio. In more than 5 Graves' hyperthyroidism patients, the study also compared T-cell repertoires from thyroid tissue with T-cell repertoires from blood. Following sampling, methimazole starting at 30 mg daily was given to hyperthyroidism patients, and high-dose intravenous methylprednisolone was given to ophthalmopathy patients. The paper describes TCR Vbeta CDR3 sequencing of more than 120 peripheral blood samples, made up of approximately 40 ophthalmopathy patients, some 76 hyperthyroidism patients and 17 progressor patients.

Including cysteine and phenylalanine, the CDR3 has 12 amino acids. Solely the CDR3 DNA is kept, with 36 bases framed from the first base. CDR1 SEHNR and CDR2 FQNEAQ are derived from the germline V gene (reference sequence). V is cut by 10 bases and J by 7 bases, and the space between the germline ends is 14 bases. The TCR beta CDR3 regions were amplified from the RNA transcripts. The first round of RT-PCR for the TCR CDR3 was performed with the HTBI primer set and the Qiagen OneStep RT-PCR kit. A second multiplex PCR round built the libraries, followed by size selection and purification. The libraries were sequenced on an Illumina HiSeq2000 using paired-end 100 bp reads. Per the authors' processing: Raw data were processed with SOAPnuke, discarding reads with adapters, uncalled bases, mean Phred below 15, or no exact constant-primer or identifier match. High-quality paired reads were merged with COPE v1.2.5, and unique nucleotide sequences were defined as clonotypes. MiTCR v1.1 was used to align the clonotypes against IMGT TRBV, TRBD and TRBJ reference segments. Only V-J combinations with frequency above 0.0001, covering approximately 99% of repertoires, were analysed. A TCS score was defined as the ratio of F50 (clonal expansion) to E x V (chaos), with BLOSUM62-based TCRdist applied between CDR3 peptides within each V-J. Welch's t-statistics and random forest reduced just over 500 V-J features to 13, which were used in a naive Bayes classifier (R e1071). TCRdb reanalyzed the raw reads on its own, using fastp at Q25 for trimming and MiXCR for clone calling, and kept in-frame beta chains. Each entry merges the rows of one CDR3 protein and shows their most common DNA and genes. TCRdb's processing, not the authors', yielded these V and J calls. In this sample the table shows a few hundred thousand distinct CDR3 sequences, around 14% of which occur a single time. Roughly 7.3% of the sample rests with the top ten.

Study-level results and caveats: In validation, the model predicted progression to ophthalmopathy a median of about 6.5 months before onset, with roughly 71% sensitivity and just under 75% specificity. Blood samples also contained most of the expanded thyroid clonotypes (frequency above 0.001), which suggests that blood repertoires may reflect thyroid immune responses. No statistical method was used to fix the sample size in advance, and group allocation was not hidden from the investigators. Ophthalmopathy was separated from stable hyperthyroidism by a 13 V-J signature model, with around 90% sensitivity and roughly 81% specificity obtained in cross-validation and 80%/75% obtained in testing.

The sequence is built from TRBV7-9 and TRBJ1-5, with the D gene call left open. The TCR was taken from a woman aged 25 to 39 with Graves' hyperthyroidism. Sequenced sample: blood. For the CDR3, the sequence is CAIGGVDQPQHF. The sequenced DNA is TGTGCCATCGGCGGGGTCGACCAGCCCCAGCATTTT.